Following are 4 T cell receptor beta chains from one sample sequenced in a study of shared clonotypes between healthy human individuals. The method was immunoSEQ multiplex PCR; TCRdb's version includes in-frame clones alone and lacks a portion of them. The data contain over 700,000 clones, over 60% of them singletons. Sample: memory CD4+ T cells sorted from blood. As for subset: CD45RA-negative fraction. These receptors were collected from a woman aged 25-40 years in good health.

This clone was counted a few times. This chain links TRBV9 with TRBJ2-1; TRBD2 matches 10 bases. The CDR3 is 16 amino acids. Germline CDR1 reads SGDLS; CDR2 reads YYNGEE. J was trimmed by 3 bases and V by 4 bases; bases with no gene match: 7. In DNA form, the CDR3 reads TGTGCCAGCAGCTCCTGGACTAGCGGAGACTACAATGAGCAGTTCTTC. The encoded protein is CASSSWTSGDYNEQFF.

The V gene is TRBV15, the J gene TRBJ1-4; TRBD1 is a possible D gene (5 bases). The V and J ends lost 0 bases and 6 bases respectively, with 11 bases between them. CDR1 is LNHNV and CDR2 is YYDKDF in the germline V gene (reference sequence). CDR3 length equals 15 residues. The CDR3 DNA sequence: TGTGCCACCAGCAGAGAGCGGGGGGGGTATGAAAAACTGTTTTTT. Amino acid sequence: CATSRERGGYEKLFF. The variable domain in full, completed from reference TRBV15 and TRBJ1-4, reads DAMVIQNPRYQVTQFGKPVTLSCSQTLNHNVMYWYQQKSSQAPKLLFHYYDKDFNNEADTPDNFQSRRPNTSFCFLDIRSPGLGDTAMYLCATSRERGGYEKLFFGSGTQLSVL.

The rearrangement links TRBV5-8 to TRBJ1-2; no reliable D call. Germline CDR1 reads SGHTS; CDR2 reads YDEGEE. The CDR3 is made up of 14 amino acids. Trimming shortened V by 0 bases and J by 2 bases, and 8 bases separated the two germline ends. The CDR3, as DNA: TGTGCCAGCAGCTTGGTCAACGGGAACTATGGCTACACCTTC. Protein: CASSLVNGNYGYTF.

V usage is TRBV28 and J usage is TRBJ2-5, with 10 bases lining up with TRBD2. With V trimmed by 0 bases and J by 3 bases, 10 bases remained unmatched. The CDR3 length is 18 residues. The V gene's germline CDR1 is MDHEN and CDR2 SYDVKM. The DNA for the CDR3 is TGTGCCAGCAGTTTATGGGCTCGAGGTCTAGCGGGAGAAGAGACCCAGTACTTC. It translates to CASSLWARGLAGEETQYF.